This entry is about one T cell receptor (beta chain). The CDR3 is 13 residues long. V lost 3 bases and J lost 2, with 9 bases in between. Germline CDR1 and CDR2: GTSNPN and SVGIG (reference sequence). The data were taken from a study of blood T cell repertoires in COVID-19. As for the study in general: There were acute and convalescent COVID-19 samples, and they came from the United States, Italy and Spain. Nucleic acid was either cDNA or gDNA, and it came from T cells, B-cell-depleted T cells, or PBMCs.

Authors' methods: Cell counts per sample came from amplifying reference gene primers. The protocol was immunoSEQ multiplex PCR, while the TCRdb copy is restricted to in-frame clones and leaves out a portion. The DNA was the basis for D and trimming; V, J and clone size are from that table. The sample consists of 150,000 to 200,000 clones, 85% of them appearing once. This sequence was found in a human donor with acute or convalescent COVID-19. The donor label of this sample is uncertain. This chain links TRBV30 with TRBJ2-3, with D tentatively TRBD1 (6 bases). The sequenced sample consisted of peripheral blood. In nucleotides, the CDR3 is TGTGCCTGGAGCCGGGACAACACAGATACGCAGTATTTT. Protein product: CAWSRDNTDTQYF.